The clone carrying this TCR beta chain has more than one count but fewer than ten. What it binds is unknown. CDR3 length equals 17 residues. V shed 2 bases and J 4 bases; nucleotides not matched to a gene: 7. Germline CDR1 and CDR2: KGHDR and SFDVKD. The sample comes from a study of T cell repertoires in cytomegalovirus infection. Study-level information: Public signatures in TCR beta pointed to CMV infection and matching HLA type.

Findings and caveats of the study: Clonotype analysis showed dominance of the ex vivo response by HLA-C-restricted CMV-specific TCR beta clonotypes. CMV carriers having the relevant HLA were flagged by cumulative public TCR beta family frequency.

TCRdb re-analysed the reads in MiXCR, keeping a single row per CDR3 protein. The table lists over 250,000 distinct CDR3 sequences, roughly 25% of them singletons. Source material: PBMCs. The receptor was isolated from a human donor in good health (CMV status not recorded). Some clones in this sample may be carry-over from other donors' samples. The rearrangement joins TRBV24-1 to TRBJ2-2, with TRBD1 matching over 9 bases. The CDR3 protein is CATSDSPGQGTTGELFF. In nucleotides, the CDR3 is TGTGCCACCAGTGATTCACCGGGACAGGGTACCACCGGGGAGCTGTTTTTT.